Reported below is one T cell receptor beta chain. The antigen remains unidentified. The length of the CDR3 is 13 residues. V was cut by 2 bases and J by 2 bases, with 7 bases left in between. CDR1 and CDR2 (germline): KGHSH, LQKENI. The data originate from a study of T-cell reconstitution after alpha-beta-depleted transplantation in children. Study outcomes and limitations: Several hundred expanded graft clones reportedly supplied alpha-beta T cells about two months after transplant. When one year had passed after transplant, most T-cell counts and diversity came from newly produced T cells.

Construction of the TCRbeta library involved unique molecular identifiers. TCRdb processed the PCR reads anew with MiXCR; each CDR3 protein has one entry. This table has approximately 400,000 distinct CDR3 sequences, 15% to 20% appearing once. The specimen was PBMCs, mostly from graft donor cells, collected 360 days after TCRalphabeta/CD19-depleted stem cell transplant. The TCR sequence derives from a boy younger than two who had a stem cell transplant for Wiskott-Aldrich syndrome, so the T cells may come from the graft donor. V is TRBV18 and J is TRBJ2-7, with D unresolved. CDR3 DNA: TGTGCCAGCTCACCATGGGAAGCCTACGAGCAGTACTTC. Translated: CASSPWEAYEQYF.